Following are 5 T cell receptor beta chains from one sample sequenced in a study of blood T cell repertoires in COVID-19. TCRdb's table, derived via immunoSEQ multiplex PCR, lists solely in-frame clones and lacks some. The data hold more than 150,000 clones, with about 88% observed a single time. The specimen sequenced was peripheral blood. The source of these receptors is a man aged 18 to 35 with acute or convalescent COVID-19.

The chain links TRBV18 to TRBJ2-3; tentative D call: TRBD1 (6 bases). From germline, CDR1 is KGHSH and CDR2 LQKENI. Trimming pared 2 bases from V and 2 bases from J, leaving 17 bases between. The CDR3 length is 17 residues. The CDR3 protein is CASSPGQTLQDTDTQYF. DNA for the CDR3: TGTGCCAGCTCACCAGGACAGACATTACAAGACACAGATACGCAGTATTTT. Based on the CDR3 plus reference TRBV18 and TRBJ2-3, the full variable domain is NAGVMQNPRHLVRRRGQEARLRCSPMKGHSHVYWYRQLPEEGLKFMVYLQKENIIDESGMPKERFSAEFPKEGPSILRIQQVVRGDSAAYFCASSPGQTLQDTDTQYFGPGTRLTVL.

This chain links TRBV30 with TRBJ1-3; possibly TRBD1 for D (5 bases). The CDR3 spans 14 residues. Germline-derived CDR1 and CDR2 are GTSNPN and SVGIG (reference sequence). Trimming shortened V by 3 bases and J by 1 base, and 10 bases separated the two germline ends. For the CDR3, the DNA is TGTGCCTGGAGCGCAGGGAGGTCTGGAAACACCATATATTTT. It specifies CAWSAGRSGNTIYF.

This clone was seen a handful of times. CDR3 sequence reads: CASTLLAGGSNEQFF. The CDR3 bases are TGTGCCAGCACCCTCCTAGCGGGGGGCTCAAATGAGCAGTTCTTC. The chain couples TRBV6-5 to TRBJ2-1; 11 bases fit TRBD2. Germline V gene sequence: CDR1 MNHEY, CDR2 SVGAGI. The CDR3 spans 15 residues. V lost 7 bases to trimming and J lost 7 bases; unmatched junction nucleotides: 9.

The rearrangement links TRBV30 to TRBJ2-3; weak D call: TRBD1 (6 bases). Germline CDR1 and CDR2: GTSNPN and SVGIG (reference sequence). The CDR3 loop spans 14 amino acids. V lost 6 bases to trimming and J lost 6 bases, with 19 bases between them. The CDR3 is CACSRTSGGDTQYF. The CDR3 DNA sequence: TGTGCCTGCTCGCGTACCTCTGGGGGCGATACGCAGTATTTT.

The V and J genes are TRBV2 and TRBJ2-1; 7 bases are shared with TRBD1. CDR1 is SNHLY, CDR2 FYNNEI, per germline. This CDR3 is built from 17 residues. J gave up 4 bases and V 5 bases, and 14 bases lay outside the gene matches. This CDR3 is CASSISRDREFYNEQFF. Here the CDR3 DNA reads TGTGCCAGCAGTATTAGCCGGGACAGAGAATTTTACAATGAGCAGTTCTTC. Variable domain in full (rest from reference TRBV2 and TRBJ2-1): EPEVTQTPSHQVTQMGQEVILRCVPISNHLYFYWYRQILGQKVEFLVSFYNNEISEKSEIFDDQFSVERPDGSNFTLKIRSTKLEDSAMYFCASSISRDREFYNEQFFGPGTRLTVL.